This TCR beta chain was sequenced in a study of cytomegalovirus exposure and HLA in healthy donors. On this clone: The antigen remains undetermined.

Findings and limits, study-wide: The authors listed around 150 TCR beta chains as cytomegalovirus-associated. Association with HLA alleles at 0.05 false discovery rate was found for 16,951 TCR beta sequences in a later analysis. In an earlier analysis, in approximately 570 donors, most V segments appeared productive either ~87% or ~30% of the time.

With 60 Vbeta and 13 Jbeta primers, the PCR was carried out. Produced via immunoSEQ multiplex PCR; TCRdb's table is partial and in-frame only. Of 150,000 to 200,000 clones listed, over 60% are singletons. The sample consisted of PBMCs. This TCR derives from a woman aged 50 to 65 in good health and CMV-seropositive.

CDR3 loop: CASSPSGNSPLHF. CDR3 coding DNA: TGTGCCAGCAGCCCCAGCGGGAATTCACCCCTCCACTTT. The genes are TRBV7-9 and TRBJ1-6; no definite D call. Germline CDR1 is SEHNR and CDR2 is FQNEAQ (reference sequence). The CDR3 length is 13 residues. V dropped 5 bases and J dropped 7 bases, with 9 bases sitting between them.